The next 30 T cell receptor beta chains were all read from a single sample in a study of healthy donors' naive CD4 and CD8 T cells. Each TCR library used around 500 ng of total RNA and a linear amplification protocol. TCRdb redid the calling of the reads with MiXCR, one entry per CDR3 protein. Of approximately 180,000 distinct CDR3 sequences in the sample, 65% to 75% are singletons; the top ten hold less than 2.5%. The sample taken for sequencing was naive CD4+ and CD8+ T cells sorted from blood, pooled from several donors. These receptors all stem from a pool of human donors in good health; the sample pools cells from several healthy donors.

The J gene is TRBJ1-2, the V gene TRBV2; perhaps TRBD1 as D (5 bases). The CDR3 consists of 15 residues. Trimming shortened V by 4 bases and J by 2 bases, and 14 bases separated the two germline ends. The germline CDR1 and CDR2 sequences are SNHLY and FYNNEI. The CDR3 reads CASSAAGPSNYGYTF. The CDR3 DNA follows: TGTGCCAGCAGTGCGGCGGGACCCTCCAACTATGGCTACACCTTC.

The rearrangement links TRBV29-1 to TRBJ2-1, with TRBD2 as a possible D gene (6 bases). CDR1 is SQVTM, CDR2 ANQGSEA, per germline. The CDR3 loop spans 15 amino acids. Trimming stripped 4 bases from V and 0 bases from J, with 13 bases between. CDR3 region: CSVGLAGSSYNEQFF. DNA of the CDR3: TGCAGCGTTGGTCTTGCGGGAAGCTCCTACAATGAGCAGTTCTTC.

This chain uses TRBV5-6 with TRBJ2-1; D is possibly TRBD2 (6 bases). This CDR3 region has 16 residues. Trimming left V 3 bases short and J 0 bases short, with 13 bases between. Looked up from germline, CDR1 is SGHDT and CDR2 is YYEEEE. CDR3 bases: TGTGCCAGCAGCTCCACGGAGGGCAGCTCCTACAATGAGCAGTTCTTC. It translates to CASSSTEGSSYNEQFF.

The V and J genes are TRBV11-2 and TRBJ2-5; 12 nucleotides align to TRBD2. Germline V gene data show CDR1 as SGHAT and CDR2 as FQNNGV. V was clipped by 1 base and J by 5 bases; unmatched bases: 5. This CDR3 spans 16 amino acids. This CDR3 reads CASSLGRLAGEETQYF. The CDR3 nucleotides read TGTGCCAGCAGCTTAGGCCGACTAGCGGGAGAGGAGACCCAGTACTTC.

The count of this clonotype is one. One junction end disagrees with the germline gene, perhaps due to a read error. This chain uses TRBV18 with TRBJ2-1; no reliable D call. The CDR3 has 14 amino acids. Germline assignment: CDR1 KGHSH and CDR2 LQKENI. The CDR3 here is CASPPRESGGEQFF. For the CDR3, the DNA is TGTGCCAGCCCACCACGTGAGTCCGGTGGTGAGCAGTTCTTC. The variable domain in full, with the rest retrieved from reference TRBV18 and TRBJ2-1, is NAGVMQNPRHLVRRRGQEARLRCSPMKGHSHVYWYRQLPEEGLKFMVYLQKENIIDESGMPKERFSAEFPKEGPSILRIQQVVRGDSAAYFCASPPRESGGEQFFGPGTRLTVL.

This clonotype showed up just a few times. The V and J genes are TRBV15 and TRBJ2-5; no firm D call. The CDR3 totals 14 residues. V lost 0 bases and J 4 bases, leaving 9 bases between the germline ends. Germline loops: CDR1 LNHNV, CDR2 YYDKDF (reference sequence). Here the CDR3 DNA reads TGTGCCACCAGCAGAGATATGGGAAGAGAGACCCAGTACTTC. As protein: CATSRDMGRETQYF.

The chain uses TRBV27 and TRBJ2-1; 7 nucleotides align to TRBD2. The length of the CDR3 is 14 residues. V lost 6 bases and J lost 5; bases outside the gene matches: 7. Germline V gene lookup returns CDR1 MNHEY and CDR2 SMNVEV (reference sequence). The CDR3: CASRGGRAHNEQFF. The CDR3 coding sequence is TGTGCCAGCAGGGGCGGGAGAGCCCACAATGAGCAGTTCTTC.

The chain has TRBV29-1 and TRBJ1-6; 7 bases fit TRBD1. The CDR3 spans 12 residues. V lost 5 bases and J lost 14; bases outside the gene matches: 9. CDR1 SQVTM and CDR2 ANQGSEA come from the germline V gene. The DNA of the CDR3 is TGCAGCGTTCTCGGAGAGGGGGCAACCCTCCACTTT. As protein: CSVLGEGATLHF. Using reference TRBV29-1 and TRBJ1-6 for the parts outside the CDR3, the full variable domain is SAVISQKPSRDICQRGTSLTIQCQVDSQVTMMFWYRQQPGQSLTLIATANQGSEATYESGFVIDKFPISRPNLTFSTLTVSNMSPEDSSIYLCSVLGEGATLHFGNGTRLTVT.

The chain has TRBV7-8 and TRBJ2-7, with D possibly matching TRBD1 (5 bases). The CDR3 totals 16 residues. V gave up 1 base and J gave up 1 base, with 14 bases separating them. The V gene's germline CDR1 is SGHVS and CDR2 FQNEAQ. CDR3 protein: CASSLGVVDMSYEQYF. In DNA form, the CDR3 reads TGTGCCAGCAGCTTAGGGGTCGTGGACATGTCCTACGAGCAGTACTTC.

This chain links TRBV29-1 with TRBJ2-1; TRBD1 matches 7 bases. Germline CDR1 reads SQVTM; CDR2 reads ANQGSEA. The CDR3 has 18 amino acids. Losses at the gene ends were 3 bases for V and 6 bases for J; bases not matched to a gene: 20. CDR3 coding DNA: TGCAGCGTTGACTTCTCCTACAGGGGCCCCATACGTTCCAATGAGCAGTTCTTC. Protein: CSVDFSYRGPIRSNEQFF.

The CDR3 region is CASSLGELNEQFF. CDR3 DNA: TGTGCCAGCAGCTTAGGTGAGCTTAATGAGCAGTTCTTC. This chain uses TRBV13 with TRBJ2-1; D ambiguous. Germline CDR1 PRHDT, CDR2 FYEKMQ (reference sequence). V was pared by 0 bases and J by 7 bases, with 7 bases between. The CDR3 runs to 13 residues.

The chain combines TRBV20-1 with TRBJ1-2, with D possibly being TRBD1 (6 bases). This CDR3 spans 14 amino acids. The V gene's germline CDR1 is DFQATT and CDR2 SNEGSKA (reference sequence). V was clipped by 6 bases and J by 5 bases, with 19 bases between them. The CDR3 region is CSARAGQGDYGYTF. CDR3 sequence (DNA): TGCAGTGCCCGAGCGGGACAAGGGGATTATGGCTACACCTTC.

V gene TRBV6-5 combines with J gene TRBJ2-4, with D tentatively TRBD1 or TRBD2 (5 bases each). V dropped 4 bases and J dropped 6 bases, with 16 bases sitting between them. CDR1 is MNHEY, CDR2 SVGAGI, per germline. The CDR3 is 15 amino acids. Written as DNA, the CDR3 is TGTGCCAGCAGTTCCCAAAGAGGGGCGGGAAACATTCAGTACTTC. Its protein is CASSSQRGAGNIQYF.

This clonotype was counted only a few times. The chain joins TRBV29-1 to TRBJ1-1; TRBD1 might be the D (6 bases). The CDR3 consists of 12 residues. Germline values: CDR1 SQVTM, CDR2 ANQGSEA. V was pared by 4 bases and J by 4 bases, with 10 bases between. DNA of the CDR3: TGCAGCGTTGGTGACAGGCCCACTGAAGCTTTCTTT. This encodes CSVGDRPTEAFF. Together with reference TRBV29-1 and TRBJ1-1, the CDR3 gives the full variable domain: SAVISQKPSRDICQRGTSLTIQCQVDSQVTMMFWYRQQPGQSLTLIATANQGSEATYESGFVIDKFPISRPNLTFSTLTVSNMSPEDSSIYLCSVGDRPTEAFFGQGTRLTVV.

The J gene is TRBJ2-7, the V gene TRBV29-1, with D possibly matching TRBD2 (6 bases). The length of the CDR3 is 14 residues. Germline assignment: CDR1 SQVTM and CDR2 ANQGSEA. Between the trimmed V and J ends, which lost 1 base and 0 bases, there was a span of 10 bases. CDR3 protein: CSVEVRGNSYEQYF. The CDR3 DNA sequence: TGCAGCGTTGAAGTTCGGGGGAACTCCTACGAGCAGTACTTC.

This chain connects TRBV6-5 to TRBJ1-2; 10 positions agree with TRBD1. The CDR3 loop spans 13 amino acids. The J segment lost 6 bases and the V segment lost 6 bases, leaving 4 bases of the junction unmatched. CDR1 and CDR2 (germline): MNHEY, SVGAGI. CDR3 bases: TGTGCCAGCAGACGACAGGGGGCCAATGGCTACACCTTC. Its protein product is CASRRQGANGYTF.

The gene calls are TRBV11-2 and TRBJ2-5, with D unresolved. V was clipped by 7 bases and J by 2 bases, with 5 bases between them. Per germline, CDR1 SGHAT and CDR2 FQNNGV. The CDR3 covers 11 residues. The CDR3 DNA follows: TGTGCCAGCACAGGACAAGAGACCCAGTACTTC. Translated: CASTGQETQYF.

This clonotype was counted only a few times. V gene TRBV18 combines with J gene TRBJ1-1, with TRBD1 as a possible D gene (5 bases). With 4 bases removed from V and 3 bases from J, the gap between germline ends came to 9 bases. The length of the CDR3 is 13 residues. Germline values: CDR1 KGHSH, CDR2 LQKENI. CDR3 sequence (DNA): TGTGCCAGCTCACAAACAGGCGACACTGAAGCTTTCTTT. This gives the protein CASSQTGDTEAFF. The full variable domain, its missing parts supplied by reference TRBV18 and TRBJ1-1, is NAGVMQNPRHLVRRRGQEARLRCSPMKGHSHVYWYRQLPEEGLKFMVYLQKENIIDESGMPKERFSAEFPKEGPSILRIQQVVRGDSAAYFCASSQTGDTEAFFGQGTRLTVV.

CDR3 bases: TGCAGCGCCGGGACAGGGCGAGGCTACACCTTC. It specifies CSAGTGRGYTF. The chain couples TRBV29-1 to TRBJ1-2, with TRBD1 identical over 9 bases. The CDR3 length is 11 residues. The germline gives CDR1 SQVTM, CDR2 ANQGSEA. V dropped 7 bases and J dropped 8; count of bases not matched to a gene: 5.

The V call is TRBV19, the J call TRBJ2-1, with 8 nucleotides matching TRBD2. There are 16 residues in the CDR3. V trimming: 3 bases; J trimming: 6 bases; junction bases outside the gene matches: 10. From germline, CDR1 is LNHDA and CDR2 SQIVND (reference sequence). CDR3 region: CASSIGSGTISNEQFF. The DNA of the CDR3 is TGTGCCAGTAGTATTGGTAGCGGGACTATTTCCAATGAGCAGTTCTTC.

The chain couples TRBV6-2 or TRBV6-3 to TRBJ2-3; the D call may be TRBD1 or TRBD2 (5 bases each). This CDR3 contains 15 residues. Trimming pared 2 bases from V and 8 bases from J, leaving 17 bases between. Per germline, CDR1 MNHEY and CDR2 SVGEGT. The DNA of the CDR3 is TGTGCCAGCAGTTACCGTCCCGGGACGGTAGGTACGCAGTATTTT. Translating gives CASSYRPGTVGTQYF.

This rearrangement joins TRBV6-5 to TRBJ1-1, with D possibly matching TRBD1 (6 bases). V was pared by 4 bases and J by 4 bases, with 16 bases between. Germline assignment: CDR1 MNHEY and CDR2 SVGAGI. The CDR3 is 15 amino acids. The CDR3 loop reads CASSFRQASGTEAFF. CDR3 coding DNA: TGTGCCAGCAGTTTCAGACAGGCCTCGGGCACTGAAGCTTTCTTT.

A note on this clonotype: The limits of the CDR3 on the DNA are not certain, so only TCRdb's listed CDR3 is given. This chain links TRBV29-1 with TRBJ2-7; the tabulated D call, TRBD2, remains unverified against the DNA. The CDR3 has 13 residues if both end residues are counted. Germline CDR1 is SQVTM and CDR2 is ANQGSEA. The CDR3 loop reads CSVGGGSLGEQHF.

The V and J genes are TRBV5-1 and TRBJ1-2; no firm D call. This CDR3 has 15 residues. Germline assignment: CDR1 SGHRS and CDR2 YFSETQ. Trimming pared 4 bases from V and 4 bases from J, leaving 17 bases between. For the CDR3, the DNA is TGCGCCAGCAGCCCTAACCCGGACGGGATCTATGGCTACACCTTC. Protein: CASSPNPDGIYGYTF.

V and J are TRBV29-1 and TRBJ2-6, with D perhaps given as TRBD1 or TRBD2 (5 bases each). Germline CDR1 is SQVTM and CDR2 is ANQGSEA. The ends were cut back, 6 bases at V and 1 base at J, with 13 bases in the middle. CDR3 length: 15 residues. CDR3 region: CSVISRESGANVLTF. The DNA of the CDR3 is TGCAGCGTAATTTCCAGGGAGTCTGGGGCCAACGTCCTGACTTTC.

This chain connects TRBV6-2 or TRBV6-3 to TRBJ2-7; the D is unclear. V gave up 2 bases and J gave up 4 bases, with 12 bases separating them. The CDR3 contains 14 residues. Germline V gives CDR1 MNHEY, CDR2 SVGEGT. Written as DNA, the CDR3 is TGTGCCAGCAGTTACCATCGAAGCCGGTACGAGCAGTACTTC. Residues: CASSYHRSRYEQYF.

V is TRBV7-9 and J is TRBJ2-5; 9 bases map to TRBD2. This CDR3 region has 13 residues. Germline CDR1 reads SEHNR; CDR2 reads FQNEAQ (reference sequence). Trimming cost V 8 bases and J 4 bases; bases outside gene matches: 5. CDR3 residues: CASVGTSRETQYF. As DNA, the CDR3 is TGTGCCAGCGTCGGGACTAGCAGAGAGACCCAGTACTTC.

The chain couples TRBV30 to TRBJ1-1; D is unresolved. Trimming pared 2 bases from V and 3 bases from J, leaving 10 bases between. The germline gives CDR1 GTSNPN, CDR2 SVGIG (reference sequence). This CDR3 has 13 amino acids. The CDR3 nucleotides read TGTGCCTGGAGTTTGATCCGTTACACTGAAGCTTTCTTT. Amino acids: CAWSLIRYTEAFF.

This clonotype was recorded once. This chain uses TRBV27 with TRBJ2-7; TRBD2 agrees at 7 bases. CDR1 is MNHEY and CDR2 is SMNVEV in the germline V gene (reference sequence). The CDR3 spans 14 residues. V dropped 6 bases and J dropped 2; count of bases not matched to a gene: 7. Here the CDR3 reads CASRTSSGPYEQYF. The DNA for the CDR3 is TGTGCCAGCAGAACCTCTAGCGGACCCTACGAGCAGTACTTC.

This CDR3 reads CATMDVGPSEQFF. Here the CDR3 DNA reads TGTGCCACCATGGACGTCGGGCCTTCTGAGCAGTTCTTC. The chain employs TRBV24-1 and TRBJ2-1, with D unclear. This CDR3 contains 13 residues. V was clipped by 8 bases and J by 9 bases, with 16 bases between them. Per germline, CDR1 KGHDR and CDR2 SFDVKD.